Detailed here is one T cell receptor (beta chain). Its cognate antigen is unknown. Trimming pared 6 bases from V and 0 bases from J, leaving 13 bases between. The CDR3 sequence is 15 residues long. CDR1 SGHRS and CDR2 YFSETQ come from the germline V gene. It was with a sample-barcoded 5' primer and a J-beta primer mix that a second PCR of about 6 to 12 cycles was run. One entry per CDR3 protein results from TCRdb running MiXCR on the 5' RACE reads. Among 590,000 or so distinct CDR3 sequences listed, about 30% were seen once. The data derive from a study of blood T cells in healthy people across ages. The study, taken as a whole, reports: Naive T cell percentage showed a strong correlation with TCR beta diversity.

Input material: blood. The sequence was collected from an elderly woman in good health. This chain connects TRBV5-1 to TRBJ2-1; perhaps TRBD2 as D (6 bases). CDR3: CASKEGLGSYNEQFF. As DNA, the CDR3 is TGCGCCAGCAAGGAGGGGTTGGGCTCCTACAATGAGCAGTTCTTC.